Listed here are 2 T cell receptor beta chains from one sample, sequenced in a study of OX40 agonist ivuxolimab in advanced cancers. The protocol was immunoSEQ multiplex PCR, while the TCRdb copy is restricted to in-frame clones and leaves out a portion. The profile shows 35,000 to 45,000 clones, roughly four fifths of them singletons. Sequenced material: CD4+ or CD8+ T cells sorted from blood, taken in a trial of the OX40 agonist ivuxolimab. The origin of the receptors is an adult with an advanced solid tumor such as melanoma, head and neck, liver or kidney cancer.

This chain connects TRBV27 to TRBJ2-3; 10 positions match TRBD2. The germline V gene has CDR1 MNHEY and CDR2 SMNVEV (reference sequence). The trim removed 8 bases at V and 4 bases at J, leaving 18 bases unmatched. This CDR3 is built from 18 residues. In DNA, the CDR3 is TGTGCCAGCTCCAGTATGGGAGGGAGCGGGAGGGCCCCAGATACGCAGTATTTT. This codes for CASSSMGGSGRAPDTQYF.

The CDR3 loop is CASSEEGRGIDGYTF. The CDR3 DNA reads as TGTGCCAGCAGTGAAGAGGGCAGGGGCATAGATGGCTACACCTTC. V and J are TRBV2 and TRBJ1-2; tentatively, D is TRBD1 (6 bases). The CDR3 has 15 residues. Germline V CDR1 and CDR2: SNHLY, FYNNEI. Between the trimmed V and J ends, which lost 1 base and 6 bases, there was a span of 15 bases.